The rows below give T cell receptor beta chains drawn from one sample of a study of OX40 agonist ivuxolimab in advanced cancers. TCRdb keeps only in-frame clones here, not all; method: immunoSEQ multiplex PCR. The table shows more than 65,000 clones, with roughly 78% occurring only once. Sample: CD4+ or CD8+ T cells sorted from blood, taken in a trial of the OX40 agonist ivuxolimab. The origin of the receptors is an adult with an advanced solid tumor such as melanoma, head and neck, liver or kidney cancer. CDR3s include the opening cysteine and the closing phenylalanine or tryptophan. D genes are given only for firm matches. A clone size is listed for some rows: how often the clone was seen (once, few, many), or a class if it is expanded.

j_call	d_call	clone_size	v_call	cdr3_nt	cdr3_aa
TRBJ2-2	TRBD1	once	TRBV5-1	TGCGCCAGCAGCTTAGTTCAGGGGGCGATCGGGGAGCTGTTTTTT	CASSLVQGAIGELFF
TRBJ1-2	TRBD1	.	TRBV7-2	TGTGCCAGCAGCGCGACAGGGGGCGAGTATGGCTACACCTTC	CASSATGGEYGYTF
TRBJ2-7	.	.	TRBV4-1	TGCGCCAGCAGCCAAGATCCCCCTAGTCTTAGCTACGAGCAGTACTTC	CASSQDPPSLSYEQYF
TRBJ1-1	TRBD1	.	TRBV2	TGTGCCAGCACAGGGGGCGGATTTTACTCTGAAGCTTTCTTT	CASTGGGFYSEAFF
TRBJ1-5	TRBD1	.	TRBV7-2	TGTGCCAGCAGCATAAGGACAGGGGGGGAACAGCCCCAGCATTTT	CASSIRTGGEQPQHF
TRBJ1-1	TRBD1	.	TRBV7-9	TGTGCCAGCAGCTTAGAGACAGGGCGAGCTTTCTTT	CASSLETGRAFF
TRBJ1-1	.	once	TRBV5-1	TGCGCCAGCAGCTTAGGGGGGGAAATGAATGAAGCTTTCTTT	CASSLGGEMNEAFF
TRBJ2-7	TRBD1	.	TRBV30	TGTGCCTGGGACAGGGGAAGCTCCTACGAGCAGTACTTC	CAWDRGSSYEQYF
TRBJ1-5	.	.	TRBV7-2	TGTGCCAGCAGCACCAGGGCCGGTAGCAATCAGCCCCAGCATTTT	CASSTRAGSNQPQHF
TRBJ1-3	.	.	TRBV6-6	TGTGCCAGCAGACCAGACAGAAGAATAAACACCATATATTTT	CASRPDRRINTIYF
TRBJ1-4	.	.	TRBV7-9	TGTGCCAGCAGCTTAGCAAGGGGCAGTGAAAAACTGTTTTTT	CASSLARGSEKLFF
TRBJ2-7	.	.	TRBV18	TGTGCCAGCTCACCAGGGTGGATCTACGAGCAGTACTTC	CASSPGWIYEQYF
TRBJ2-2	TRBD2	.	TRBV5-1	TGCGCCAGCAGGAGCGGGAGAGACACCGGGGAGCTGTTTTTT	CASRSGRDTGELFF
TRBJ1-2	.	.	TRBV19	TGTGCCAGTAGCGAAGAGGGACGTAATGGCTACACCTTC	CASSEEGRNGYTF
TRBJ1-5	.	.	TRBV6-5	TGTGCCAGCAGTGTACAGGGATTTCAGCCCCAGCATTTT	CASSVQGFQPQHF
TRBJ1-2	TRBD1	.	TRBV4-1	TGCGCCAGCAGCCAACTCGCTCGGCGGACGGGACAGCTTAGAGGCTACACCTTC	CASSQLARRTGQLRGYTF
TRBJ2-5	.	.	TRBV29-1	TGCAGCGCCCCCCGGGGGGAGACCCAGTACTTC	CSAPRGETQYF
TRBJ1-2	.	.	TRBV6-5	TGTGCCAGCAGTTACAGGGATCGTAATGGCTACACCTTC	CASSYRDRNGYTF
TRBJ1-2	.	.	TRBV7-2	TGTGCCAGCAGCTTAGTGGCTAACTATGGCTACACCTTC	CASSLVANYGYTF
TRBJ1-3	.	.	TRBV21-1	TGTGCCAGCAGCTCTGGGGGCAGGGGCTACGGAAACACCATATATTTT	CASSSGGRGYGNTIYF
TRBJ1-1	TRBD1	.	TRBV23-1	TGCGCCAGCAGTCGTATCGACAGGGGGCTGATGAACACTGAAGCTTTCTTT	CASSRIDRGLMNTEAFF
TRBJ2-1	.	.	TRBV19	TGTGCCAGTAGTATCGGACAGACCGTTGCGGATGAGCAGTTCTTC	CASSIGQTVADEQFF
TRBJ2-7	.	.	TRBV11-2	TGTGCCAGCACCAGGATGATGAGCTCCTACGAGCAGTACTTC	CASTRMMSSYEQYF
TRBJ2-3	TRBD2	.	TRBV19	TGTGCCAGTAGTAATAGCGGGAGGAGGGTCCCAGATACGCAGTATTTT	CASSNSGRRVPDTQYF
TRBJ2-2	TRBD2	.	TRBV5-1	TGCGCCAGCAGCTCCCTACAGCGGGAGACCGGGGAGCTGTTTTTT	CASSSLQRETGELFF
TRBJ2-4	.	.	TRBV7-2	TGTGCCAGCAGCTCGTTCGGGGGGCGGAATGCCAAAAACATTCAGTACTTC	CASSSFGGRNAKNIQYF
TRBJ1-1	.	.	TRBV6-1	TGTGCCAGCAATCCCAACCGAGTTGGTCTTCCAGAAGCTTTCTTT	CASNPNRVGLPEAFF
TRBJ1-2	.	.	TRBV7-9	TGTGCCAGCAGCCCCGCCAGAGCCTATGGCTACACCTTC	CASSPARAYGYTF
TRBJ2-7	.	.	TRBV18	TGTGCCAGCTCACCAACGTCGGATTCGTACAGGGCGGGCGAGCAGTACTTC	CASSPTSDSYRAGEQYF
TRBJ1-2	TRBD1	.	TRBV19	TGTGCCAGTAGTATATGGACAGGGGCTAACTATGGCTACACCTTC	CASSIWTGANYGYTF
TRBJ2-7	.	.	TRBV7-8	TGTGCCAGCAGCTTAAGCAGAGACTACGAGCAGTACTTC	CASSLSRDYEQYF
TRBJ2-3	.	.	TRBV5-1	TGCGCCACCGCCCGGCAGGGGGGTCACACAGATACGCAGTATTTT	CATARQGGHTDTQYF
TRBJ2-7	.	.	TRBV11-2	TGTGCCAGCAGCTTAGAGAGGGGAACAGCCTACGAGCAGTACTTC	CASSLERGTAYEQYF
TRBJ1-4	TRBD1	.	TRBV19	TGTGCCAGTAGTATTGGGGGACAGAGTAATGAAAAACTGTTTTTT	CASSIGGQSNEKLFF
TRBJ1-5	.	.	TRBV11-2	TGTGCCAGCAGCCGTCGGGGGGACGGACAGCCCCAGCATTTT	CASSRRGDGQPQHF
TRBJ1-4	.	once	TRBV7-9	TGTGCCAGCAGCTTAGAGGAGATTAATGAAAAACTGTTTTTT	CASSLEEINEKLFF
TRBJ2-1	.	.	TRBV9	TGTGCCAGCAGCGTAGCCCTGGACAGCCAGAGGTACAATGAGCAGTTCTTC	CASSVALDSQRYNEQFF
TRBJ2-3	.	few	TRBV6-6	TGTGCCAGCAGTTTAGAAAGCACAGATACGCAGTATTTT	CASSLESTDTQYF
TRBJ2-3	TRBD2	.	TRBV7-3	TGTGCCAGCAGCTTAAATAGCGGGAGGGCCACAGATACGCAGTATTTT	CASSLNSGRATDTQYF
TRBJ2-1	.	.	TRBV5-4	TGTGCCAGCAGTCTAGAACAGGACACCCGATACAATGAGCAGTTCTTC	CASSLEQDTRYNEQFF
TRBJ2-6	.	.	TRBV28	TGTGCCAGCGGGGATATGAACGGGGCCAACGTCCTGACTTTC	CASGDMNGANVLTF
TRBJ2-5	TRBD1	.	TRBV30	TGTGCCTGCCGGGACAGGGGGCTCGAGACCCAGTACTTC	CACRDRGLETQYF
TRBJ1-5	.	.	TRBV5-6	TGTGCCAGCACACAGACAGGCAGCAATCAGCCCCAGCATTTT	CASTQTGSNQPQHF
TRBJ1-3	.	.	TRBV2	TGTGCCAGAGGACAAATCTCTGGAAACACCATATATTTT	CARGQISGNTIYF
TRBJ1-1	.	.	TRBV28	TGTGCCAGCAGCCCCCCGTGGGACACTGAAGCTTTCTTT	CASSPPWDTEAFF
TRBJ2-3	.	.	TRBV7-2	TGTGCCAGCAGCTTAAAGGTTGATGGAGATACGCAGTATTTT	CASSLKVDGDTQYF
TRBJ2-1	.	medium-sized	TRBV27	TGTGCCAGCCTCCCGATAGGAGGCAATGCGTACAATGAGCAGTTCTTC	CASLPIGGNAYNEQFF
TRBJ1-5	.	.	TRBV5-4	TGTGCCAGCAGTTCCCCACATTGGGACAAGCAATATAGCAATCAGCCCCAGCATTTT	CASSSPHWDKQYSNQPQHF
TRBJ2-5	TRBD2	.	TRBV4-2	TGTGCCAGCAGCCAAGAACGGACTAGGCAAGAGACCCAGTACTTC	CASSQERTRQETQYF
TRBJ1-5	.	few	TRBV7-2	TGTGCCAGCAGCTCATTCAAGAGTAGCAATCAGCCCCAGCATTTT	CASSSFKSSNQPQHF
TRBJ2-4	TRBD1	.	TRBV4-3	TGCGCCAGCAGCCAAGAAAGACAGGGGGTCAAAAACATTCAGTACTTC	CASSQERQGVKNIQYF